Below are 13 T cell receptor beta chains sequenced from a single sample in a study of blood T cell repertoires in COVID-19. Data came from immunoSEQ multiplex PCR; TCRdb stores just in-frame clones and leaves some out. The sample has 50,000 to 75,000 clones, around four fifths seen once. The sequencing input was peripheral blood. The receptors derive from a man aged 55-75 years with COVID-19, enrolled during active disease.

The rearrangement uses TRBV28 and TRBJ2-5; TRBD1 matches 8 bases. The CDR3 sequence is 14 residues long. V lost 10 bases to trimming and J lost 2 bases; unmatched junction nucleotides: 9. Germline lookup yields CDR1 MDHEN and CDR2 SYDVKM. The CDR3 DNA reads TGTGCCACATACGGGACAGGCTTTCAAGAGACCCAGTACTTC. Its translation: CATYGTGFQETQYF.

There are a few counts of this clone. The chain recombines TRBV18 with TRBJ2-3, with TRBD1 as a possible D gene (5 bases). The germline gives CDR1 KGHSH, CDR2 LQKENI. V was pared by 2 bases and J by 6 bases, with 9 bases between. CDR3 length: 13 amino acids. CDR3 region: CASSPTGSDTQYF. The CDR3 DNA sequence: TGTGCCAGCTCACCAACAGGTTCGGATACGCAGTATTTT.

The chain is built from TRBV5-1 and TRBJ2-7; unclear D gene. The V and J ends lost 3 bases and 0 bases respectively, with 13 bases between them. Germline V gene lookup returns CDR1 SGHRS and CDR2 YFSETQ. The CDR3 has 15 amino acids. The CDR3 loop reads CASSWMRASSYEQYF. CDR3 DNA sequence: TGCGCCAGCAGCTGGATGCGAGCTAGCTCCTACGAGCAGTACTTC.

The V and J genes are TRBV3-1 (or the pseudogene TRBV3-2) and TRBJ1-2; 7 bases align to TRBD1. Germline loops: CDR1 LGHDT, CDR2 YNNKEL (reference sequence). V trimming: 4 bases; J trimming: 4 bases; junction bases outside the gene matches: 9. The CDR3 has 15 amino acids. CDR3 amino acids: CASSLLSGQSYGYTF. The CDR3 DNA follows: TGTGCCAGCAGCCTCCTTTCGGGACAGAGCTATGGCTACACCTTC.

V usage is TRBV27 and J usage is TRBJ2-7, with unresolved D. The CDR3 has 14 amino acids. The germline gives CDR1 MNHEY, CDR2 SMNVEV (reference sequence). Trimming shortened V by 8 bases and J by 2 bases, and 16 bases separated the two germline ends. This CDR3 is CASLRGVPPYEQYF. CDR3 sequence (DNA): TGTGCCAGCTTACGAGGCGTCCCGCCCTACGAGCAGTACTTC.

The rearrangement uses TRBV5-1 and TRBJ2-7, with 10 bases matching TRBD1. The CDR3 is 16 residues long. V trimming: 4 bases; J trimming: 7 bases; junction bases outside the gene matches: 14. Germline CDR1 reads SGHRS; CDR2 reads YFSETQ. The CDR3 region is CASSKGTGDLLGEQYF. In nucleotides, the CDR3 is TGCGCCAGCAGCAAAGGGACAGGGGACCTACTGGGGGAGCAGTACTTC.

This chain connects TRBV18 to TRBJ2-1, with a weak D call TRBD2 (5 bases). CDR3 length: 18 amino acids. V dropped 3 bases and J dropped 10 bases, with 28 bases sitting between them. CDR1 and CDR2 (germline): KGHSH, LQKENI. The CDR3 reads CASSPPPGAGHSQREQFF. DNA for the CDR3: TGTGCCAGCTCACCCCCTCCCGGCGCGGGCCACTCCCAGAGGGAGCAGTTCTTC.

The J gene is TRBJ2-2, the V gene TRBV6-5; no clear D gene. The CDR3 runs to 12 residues. Germline V gene sequence: CDR1 MNHEY, CDR2 SVGAGI. Trimming removed 6 bases at V and 3 bases at J, with 5 bases between. The CDR3 DNA reads TGTGCCAGCAGCTATTACACCGGGGAGCTGTTTTTT. Its protein product is CASSYYTGELFF.

V gene TRBV6-5 combines with J gene TRBJ2-5; 8 bases agree with TRBD1. Germline CDR1 is MNHEY and CDR2 is SVGAGI. V lost 4 bases, J lost 5 bases, and 6 bases stayed unmatched. The CDR3 has 14 amino acids. CDR3 sequence: CASSFPTGVETQYF. The CDR3 bases are TGTGCCAGCAGTTTCCCGACAGGGGTCGAGACCCAGTACTTC.

This clone was seen only once. The chain carries TRBV6-4 and TRBJ1-1; D gene unclear. With 7 bases removed from V and 6 bases from J, the gap between germline ends came to 15 bases. The germline V gene has CDR1 MRHNA and CDR2 SNTAGT. CDR3 size: 13 residues. CDR3 coding DNA: TGTGCCAGCAAGGAGACTAGAGGCTCTGAAGCTTTCTTT. Translated: CASKETRGSEAFF.

V is TRBV11-2 and J is TRBJ2-1; a weak D match, TRBD2 (6 bases). From germline, CDR1 is SGHAT and CDR2 FQNNGV. The length of the CDR3 is 15 residues. Trimming took 0 bases from V and 2 from J, leaving 8 bases between them. CDR3 nucleotide sequence: TGTGCCAGCAGCTTAGATGCGGGAACCTACAATGAGCAGTTCTTC. This encodes CASSLDAGTYNEQFF.

The chain joins TRBV6-5 to TRBJ1-2, with D maybe TRBD1 (6 bases). V lost 6 bases and J 4 bases, leaving 18 bases between the germline ends. CDR3 length: 15 amino acids. CDR1 and CDR2 from the germline V gene are MNHEY and SVGAGI. The CDR3 sequence is CASRPTSTGFYGYTF. The CDR3, as DNA: TGTGCCAGCAGACCAACCTCAACAGGGTTCTATGGCTACACCTTC.

The genes are TRBV28 and TRBJ2-3, with D possibly being TRBD2 (5 bases). The V gene lost 6 bases and the J gene lost 7 bases, with 17 bases spanning the gap. Germline-derived CDR1 and CDR2 are MDHEN and SYDVKM. The CDR3 covers 14 residues. The CDR3, as DNA: TGTGCCAGCAGCTCGCTCCTCGGGGTTAATACGCAGTATTTT. It specifies CASSSLLGVNTQYF.